The clone carrying this T cell receptor beta chain has just one count. Its specificity is unknown. V lost 6 bases and J lost 7, with 7 bases in between. CDR1 and CDR2 (germline): MNHEY, SVGAGI. The CDR3 is 12 amino acids. The sample belongs to a study of T cell responses to AZD1222 COVID-19 vaccine. Overall study findings and caveats: Just a handful of people given AZD1222 tested seropositive at baseline. A rise in Spike-specific TCR breadth and depth followed two AZD1222 doses. Targeting of unmutated variant regions was reportedly seen in nearly half of spike-specific TCRs. Clonal diversity was possibly underestimated, and the donors were mostly white British, with more females.

The table came from immunoSEQ multiplex PCR; TCRdb's copy has only in-frame clones and leaves some out. The data show 150,000 to 200,000 clones, just under 95% seen once. This TCR was sampled from an adult in good health. The rearrangement links TRBV6-5 to TRBJ1-6; D remains unclear. This material consisted of peripheral blood, taken on day 0 of AZD1222 vaccination. CDR3 region: CASSPWNSPLHF. CDR3 in DNA: TGTGCCAGCAGCCCCTGGAATTCACCCCTCCACTTT.